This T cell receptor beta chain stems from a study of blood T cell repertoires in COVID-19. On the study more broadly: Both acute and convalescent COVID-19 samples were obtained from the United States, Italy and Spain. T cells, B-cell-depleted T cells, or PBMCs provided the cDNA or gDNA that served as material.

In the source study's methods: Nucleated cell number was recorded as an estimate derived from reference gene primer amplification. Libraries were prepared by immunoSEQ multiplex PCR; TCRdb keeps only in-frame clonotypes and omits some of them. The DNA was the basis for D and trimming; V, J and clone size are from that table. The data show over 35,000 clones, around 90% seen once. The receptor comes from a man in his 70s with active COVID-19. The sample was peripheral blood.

The CDR3 DNA sequence: TGTGCCAGCAGTATCACTTTCCGGTGGGGCTACACCTTC. This translates into CASSITFRWGYTF. The chain combines TRBV12-3 or TRBV12-4 with TRBJ1-2, with no clear D. V lost 5 bases and J lost 8, with 15 bases in between. The CDR3 totals 13 residues.